A single sample gave rise to the 29 T cell receptor beta chains below, sequenced in a study of T cells after yellow fever vaccination. A single record per CDR3 protein comes from TCRdb applying MiXCR to the 5' RACE reads. The table has 400,000 to 450,000 distinct CDR3 sequences, roughly a sixth seen once; the top ten hold 18%. Material: PBMCs, obtained before the yellow fever booster vaccination. These receptors all come from a man between 18 and 35 years old who received the YFV17D yellow fever vaccine.

This clonotype occurred a few times. The chain employs TRBV27 and TRBJ2-3, with 9 bases lining up with TRBD2. V shed 5 bases and J 6 bases; nucleotides not matched to a gene: 9. Germline CDR1 is MNHEY and CDR2 is SMNVEV (reference sequence). This CDR3 contains 15 residues. CDR3 DNA sequence: TGTGCCAGCAGTCCGGCGGGGGGGTGGTCGGATACGCAGTATTTT. Protein: CASSPAGGWSDTQYF.

This clonotype was counted only a few times. The genes are TRBV5-6 and TRBJ1-2; TRBD1 matches at 9 bases. Germline values: CDR1 SGHDT, CDR2 YYEEEE. The V segment lost 5 bases and the J segment 3 bases; nucleotides outside the gene matches: 8. This CDR3 region has 15 residues. CDR3 amino acids: CASRTLDRGDYGYTF. The CDR3 nucleotides are TGTGCCAGCAGAACTTTGGACAGGGGTGACTATGGCTACACCTTC.

The rearrangement uses TRBV19 and TRBJ1-1; D remains unclear. The CDR3 runs to 13 residues. CDR1 LNHDA and CDR2 SQIVND come from the germline V gene (reference sequence). The V and J ends lost 3 bases and 2 bases respectively, with 7 bases between them. The CDR3 loop is CASSIEGNTEAFF. The CDR3 DNA follows: TGTGCCAGTAGTATTGAGGGCAACACTGAAGCTTTCTTT.

J is TRBJ2-7 and V is TRBV20-1, with 7 positions matching TRBD1. CDR3 size: 13 residues. The V and J ends lost 3 bases and 7 bases, in that order; junction bases with no gene match: 9. Germline CDR1 reads DFQATT; CDR2 reads SNEGSKA (reference sequence). CDR3 loop: CSASDQTGNEQYF. In nucleotides, the CDR3 is TGCAGTGCTAGTGACCAGACAGGGAATGAGCAGTACTTC.

This chain joins TRBV12-3 or TRBV12-4 and TRBJ2-5; D unclear. The V end was cut by 4 bases, the J end by 1 base, with 10 bases between. The CDR3 is 14 amino acids. The CDR3 nucleotides are TGTGCCAGCAGTTCTCTCTCTATCCAAGAGACCCAGTACTTC. This encodes CASSSLSIQETQYF.

The CDR3 DNA is TGTGCCAGCAGCGAGGGACGGGAGACCCAGTACTTC. Translation: CASSEGRETQYF. The chain uses TRBV7-2 and TRBJ2-5, with D perhaps assigned TRBD1 or TRBD2 (5 bases each). Trimming removed 5 bases at V and 5 bases at J, with 9 bases between. The germline V gene encodes CDR1 SGHTA and CDR2 FQGNSA. The CDR3 sequence is 12 residues long.

J is TRBJ1-2 and V is TRBV5-6, with 7 bases fitting TRBD1. From germline, CDR1 is SGHDT and CDR2 YYEEEE. The CDR3 spans 15 residues. The ends lost 4 bases at V and 4 bases at J; junction bases unmatched: 10. The CDR3 loop reads CASSPGGDGIYGYTF. The CDR3 DNA follows: TGTGCCAGCAGCCCAGGGGGGGACGGCATCTATGGCTACACCTTC.

This clonotype has a handful of counts. V gene TRBV7-8 combines with J gene TRBJ1-5; a possible D gene is TRBD1 (5 bases). The CDR3 runs to 13 residues. Germline CDR1 SGHVS, CDR2 FQNEAQ. Trimming took 3 bases from V and 5 from J, leaving 8 bases between them. The CDR3 loop is CASSFTRDQPQHF. CDR3 coding DNA: TGTGCCAGCAGCTTCACCAGGGATCAGCCCCAGCATTTT.

J is TRBJ1-2 and V is TRBV9; D may be TRBD1 (5 bases). The CDR3 loop spans 14 amino acids. Trimming shortened V by 3 bases and J by 8 bases, and 17 bases separated the two germline ends. Germline CDR1 SGDLS, CDR2 YYNGEE. CDR3 in amino acids: CASSGGSREGGYTF. CDR3 bases: TGTGCCAGCAGCGGGGGCTCCAGGGAGGGCGGCTACACCTTC.

This clonotype was detected ten times or more. The chain carries TRBV5-6 and TRBJ1-6; D is uncertain. Trimming removed 2 bases from V and 6 bases from J, with 6 bases in between. The CDR3 has 13 amino acids. Germline CDR1 reads SGHDT; CDR2 reads YYEEEE. The CDR3 region has the DNA TGTGCCAGCAGCTTAGAAGCTAATTCACCCCTCCACTTT. Protein: CASSLEANSPLHF.

This chain uses TRBV5-1 with TRBJ1-2, with a weak D call TRBD1 (6 bases). Trimming pared 4 bases from V and 4 bases from J, leaving 17 bases between. The CDR3 covers 15 residues. Germline V lookup: CDR1 SGHRS, CDR2 YFSETQ. CDR3 in amino acids: CASSGGLQGLYGYTF. For the CDR3, the DNA is TGCGCCAGCAGCGGGGGGCTACAGGGACTCTATGGCTACACCTTC.

This clonotype qualifies as medium-sized. The J gene is TRBJ2-2, the V gene TRBV12-3 or TRBV12-4, with a possible D match to TRBD1 (5 bases). The CDR3 runs to 12 residues. Trimming stripped 6 bases from V and 5 bases from J, with 7 bases between. CDR3 sequence: CASSQGTGELFF. The CDR3 coding sequence is TGTGCCAGCAGCCAGGGAACCGGGGAGCTGTTTTTT.

This chain joins TRBV7-2 and TRBJ2-1; D gene ambiguous. The CDR3 is made up of 16 amino acids. Trimming took 1 base from V and 4 from J, leaving 14 bases between them. Germline V gives CDR1 SGHTA, CDR2 FQGNSA. CDR3 sequence: CASSLVGITSYNEQFF. The CDR3 nucleotides read TGTGCCAGCAGCTTAGTAGGAATAACCAGTTACAATGAGCAGTTCTTC.

Only a few counts were recorded for this clonotype. This sequence joins TRBV4-2 and TRBJ2-3, with TRBD1 as a possible D gene (6 bases). CDR1 is LGHNA and CDR2 is YNFKEQ in the germline V gene. Trimming shortened V by 0 bases and J by 3 bases, and 13 bases separated the two germline ends. The CDR3 loop spans 16 amino acids. CDR3 bases: TGTGCCAGCAGCCAAGATGGTGGTAGGGGGACAGATACGCAGTATTTT. Encoded protein: CASSQDGGRGTDTQYF.

Ten or more counts support this clonotype. The chain links TRBV5-6 to TRBJ2-5, with 8 nucleotides matching TRBD2. The CDR3 contains 11 residues. V shed 5 bases, J shed 11 bases, and the junction held 5 bases outside the gene matches. Germline-derived CDR1 and CDR2 are SGHDT and YYEEEE. CDR3 sequence (DNA): TGTGCCAGCAGTCGTAGCGGGGCTCAGTACTTC. Its protein is CASSRSGAQYF.

This clonotype was counted between two and nine times. The rearrangement links TRBV11-2 to TRBJ2-1, with 7 nucleotides matching TRBD2. V shed 4 bases and J 6 bases; nucleotides not matched to a gene: 3. CDR3 length: 13 amino acids. CDR1 and CDR2 from the germline V gene are SGHAT and FQNNGV. The CDR3 here is CASSSGLLNEQFF. In DNA form, the CDR3 reads TGTGCCAGCAGCTCGGGACTACTCAATGAGCAGTTCTTC.

This clonotype has more than one count but fewer than ten. The rearrangement uses TRBV5-1 and TRBJ2-3; 8 bases line up with TRBD1. Per the germline V gene, CDR1 is SGHRS and CDR2 is YFSETQ. The V segment lost 3 bases and the J segment 4 bases; nucleotides outside the gene matches: 4. This CDR3 is built from 14 residues. The CDR3 is CASSSRQGSDTQYF. CDR3 bases: TGCGCCAGCAGCTCCCGACAGGGGTCAGATACGCAGTATTTT.

The gene calls are TRBV15 and TRBJ2-3; D gene unclear. The germline V gene has CDR1 LNHNV and CDR2 YYDKDF (reference sequence). V was trimmed by 2 bases and J by 0 bases, leaving 6 bases between them. CDR3 length: 14 residues. CDR3 region: CATSRLRSTDTQYF. CDR3 in DNA: TGTGCCACCAGCAGACTAAGGAGCACAGATACGCAGTATTTT.

This clonotype was picked up many times. One junction end does not reproduce the germline sequence, and a read error may be involved. The chain links TRBV7-7 to TRBJ2-5, with TRBD2 matching over 9 bases. The germline gives CDR1 SSHAT, CDR2 FNYEAQ (reference sequence). The CDR3 is made up of 13 amino acids. The CDR3 sequence is CASRLAGQETQYF. Here the CDR3 DNA reads TGTGCTAGCAGGCTAGCGGGGCAAGAGACCCAGTACTTC.

The chain has TRBV18 and TRBJ1-2; a possible D gene is TRBD1 (6 bases). Trimming removed 0 bases at V and 0 bases at J, with 11 bases between. Per germline, CDR1 KGHSH and CDR2 LQKENI. CDR3 length: 16 amino acids. The CDR3 region is CASSPPSQGANYGYTF. Written as DNA, the CDR3 is TGTGCCAGCTCACCACCCTCACAGGGAGCTAACTATGGCTACACCTTC.

This clonotype came up a few times. The chain recombines TRBV6-2 or TRBV6-3 with TRBJ2-5; a weak D match, TRBD2 (5 bases). CDR1 is MNHEY and CDR2 is SVGEGT in the germline V gene. V dropped 2 bases and J dropped 0 bases, with 22 bases sitting between them. The CDR3 is 19 amino acids. The CDR3 is CASSYPFQRLGPYQETQYF. CDR3 nucleotides: TGTGCCAGCAGTTACCCCTTCCAGCGGCTCGGTCCCTACCAAGAGACCCAGTACTTC.

In this sample, this clonotype turned up a few times. The J gene is TRBJ2-1, the V gene TRBV4-1; perhaps TRBD1 as D (6 bases). The CDR3 has 16 amino acids. CDR1 is MGHRA and CDR2 is YSYEKL in the germline V gene. The V and J ends lost 5 bases and 7 bases respectively, with 21 bases between them. CDR3 nucleotide sequence: TGCGCCAGCAGCGTAAAATACAGGGTCGAAGGGAATGAGCAGTTCTTC. It is translated as CASSVKYRVEGNEQFF.

The DNA of the CDR3 is TGCGCCAGCAGCCCGGGGTACAACACAGATACGCAGTATTTT. Its translation is CASSPGYNTDTQYF. The genes are TRBV4-3 and TRBJ2-3; D possibly corresponds to TRBD2 (5 bases). The ends were cut back, 4 bases at V and 2 bases at J, with 10 bases in the middle. CDR3 length equals 14 residues. Germline lookup yields CDR1 LGHNA and CDR2 YSLEER.

J is TRBJ1-2 and V is TRBV6-5; 10 positions agree with TRBD1. There are 19 residues in the CDR3. Germline loops: CDR1 MNHEY, CDR2 SVGAGI. V lost 0 bases, J lost 6 bases, and 16 bases stayed unmatched. The CDR3 reads CASSYSFVEWDRGIHGYTF. The CDR3 DNA follows: TGTGCCAGCAGTTACTCGTTCGTTGAGTGGGACAGGGGAATCCATGGCTACACCTTC.

This chain joins TRBV15 and TRBJ2-7; tentatively, D is TRBD1 or TRBD2 (5 bases each). This CDR3 is built from 13 residues. V was shortened by 5 bases and J by 6 bases, with 14 bases between the two germline ends. Germline V gene sequence: CDR1 LNHNV, CDR2 YYDKDF (reference sequence). DNA of the CDR3: TGTGCCACCAGCCCACGTCGGGGCGCCGAGCAGTACGTC. Its protein product is CATSPRRGAEQYV.

This clonotype was counted many times. The chain uses TRBV12-3 or TRBV12-4 and TRBJ1-2; D not resolved. V lost 6 bases to trimming and J lost 8 bases, with 10 bases between them. The length of the CDR3 is 11 residues. The CDR3 bases are TGTGCCAGCAGGGACCGAGCCGGCTACACCTTC. Translating it yields CASRDRAGYTF.

This clonotype was observed a few times. V gene TRBV5-1 combines with J gene TRBJ2-2, with 11 bases fitting TRBD2. Trimming at V came to 3 bases and at J to 5 bases, leaving 6 bases not matched to a gene. Germline V lookup: CDR1 SGHRS, CDR2 YFSETQ. The CDR3 totals 16 residues. CDR3 bases: TGCGCCAGCAGCTCCGTAGCGGGGGGGCGTACCGGGGAGCTGTTTTTT. Protein product: CASSSVAGGRTGELFF.

This clonotype has just one count. CDR3 DNA: TGCGCCAGCAGCCAAGACGGAGGGCTAGCGGGCCGCTACGAGCAGTACGTC. Translation: CASSQDGGLAGRYEQYV. The rearrangement links TRBV4-1 to TRBJ2-7, with 8 positions matching TRBD2. CDR1 and CDR2 from the germline V gene are MGHRA and YSYEKL. CDR3 length: 17 residues. Trimming removed 0 bases from V and 3 bases from J; junction bases left unmatched: 10.

The chain is built from TRBV29-1 and TRBJ1-1; D is unclear. V gave up 6 bases and J gave up 4 bases, with 6 bases separating them. The CDR3 has 10 amino acids. Germline loops: CDR1 SQVTM, CDR2 ANQGSEA. CDR3: CSVAGTEAFF. The CDR3 DNA reads as TGCAGCGTGGCTGGCACTGAAGCTTTCTTT.